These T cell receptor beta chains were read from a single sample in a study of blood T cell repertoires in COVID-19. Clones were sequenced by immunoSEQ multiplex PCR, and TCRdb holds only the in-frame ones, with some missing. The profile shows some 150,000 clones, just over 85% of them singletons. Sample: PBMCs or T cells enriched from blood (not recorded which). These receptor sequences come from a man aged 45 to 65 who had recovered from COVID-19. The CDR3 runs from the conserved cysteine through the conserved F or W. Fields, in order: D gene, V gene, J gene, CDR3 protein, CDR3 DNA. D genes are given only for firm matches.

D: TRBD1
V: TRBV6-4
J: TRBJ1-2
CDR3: CATRTGGSSYTF
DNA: TGTGCCACCAGGACAGGGGGCTCAAGCTACACCTTC

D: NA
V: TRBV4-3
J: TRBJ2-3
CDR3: CASSQDSVVSTDTQYF
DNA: TGCGCCAGCAGCCAAGATAGCGTAGTTTCCACAGATACGCAGTATTTT

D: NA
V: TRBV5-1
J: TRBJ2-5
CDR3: CASSLASLETQYF
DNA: TGCGCCAGCAGCTTGGCTTCTTTGGAGACCCAGTACTTC

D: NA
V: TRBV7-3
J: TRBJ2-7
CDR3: CASSLSSISYEQYF
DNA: TGTGCCAGCAGCTTAAGTAGTATCTCCTACGAGCAGTACTTC

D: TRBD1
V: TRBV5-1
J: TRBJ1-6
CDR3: CASSPLTGNNSPLHF
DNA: TGCGCCAGCAGCCCACTGACAGGGAATAATTCACCCCTCCACTTT

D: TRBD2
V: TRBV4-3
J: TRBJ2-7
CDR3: CASSQEPAGVSYEQYF
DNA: TGCGCCAGCAGCCAAGAGCCAGCGGGGGTCTCCTACGAGCAGTACTTC

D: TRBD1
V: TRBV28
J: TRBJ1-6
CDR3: CASSTSGTGGYNSPLHF
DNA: TGTGCCAGCAGTACCTCCGGGACAGGGGGCTATAATTCACCCCTCCACTTT

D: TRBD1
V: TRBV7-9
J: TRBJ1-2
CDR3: CASSLGQGGVDGYTF
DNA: TGTGCCAGCAGCTTAGGCCAGGGGGGAGTGGATGGCTACACCTTC

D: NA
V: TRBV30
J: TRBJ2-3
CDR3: CAWSRGSVSTDTQYF
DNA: TGTGCCTGGAGTAGAGGTAGCGTAAGCACAGATACGCAGTATTTT

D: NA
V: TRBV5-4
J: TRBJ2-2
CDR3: CASSLYPTGGETGELFF
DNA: TGTGCCAGCAGCCTGTACCCCACAGGGGGGGAAACCGGGGAGCTGTTTTTT